Below are 3 T cell receptor beta chains sequenced from a single sample in a study of blood T cell repertoires in COVID-19. Data came from immunoSEQ multiplex PCR; TCRdb stores just in-frame clones and leaves some out. Of around 60,000 clones in the sample, 70% to 90% are singletons; the top ten hold roughly 3.2%. What was sequenced was peripheral blood. Every receptor here comes from a man in his fifties or sixties with active COVID-19.

The chain employs TRBV5-1 and TRBJ1-3, with D uncertain. V was shortened by 5 bases and J by 0 bases, with 12 bases between the two germline ends. Germline assignment: CDR1 SGHRS and CDR2 YFSETQ. The CDR3 extends over 15 amino acids. CDR3 residues: CASRGAAVSGNTIYF. In DNA form, the CDR3 reads TGCGCCAGCAGGGGTGCCGCGGTCTCTGGAAACACCATATATTTT.

V usage is TRBV20-1 and J usage is TRBJ1-2; possible D gene TRBD1, 5 bases. Trimming took 3 bases from V and 7 from J, leaving 12 bases between them. Germline CDR1 and CDR2: DFQATT and SNEGSKA (reference sequence). The CDR3 extends over 12 amino acids. The CDR3 region has the DNA TGCAGTGCTAGTTTGGGGGGGGGTGGCTACACCTTC. Translated: CSASLGGGGYTF.

The V and J genes are TRBV24-1 and TRBJ2-5; TRBD2 might be the D (6 bases). Trimming removed 3 bases from V and 3 bases from J, with 10 bases in between. Germline values: CDR1 KGHDR, CDR2 SFDVKD. This CDR3 comprises 14 residues. The CDR3 reads CATSDPGTEETQYF. The CDR3 region has the DNA TGTGCCACCAGTGATCCGGGGACTGAAGAGACCCAGTACTTC.